The next 11 T cell receptor beta chains were all read from a single sample in a study of CD8+CD57+ T cells in acquired aplastic anemia. Using genomic DNA as the template, TCR beta VDJ and CDR3 profiling was carried out. One entry per CDR3 protein, called by TCRdb with MiXCR from the reads. The sample records around 430,000 distinct CDR3 sequences, more than 25% being singletons. For sequencing, patients were chosen who had shown expansion of CD8+CD57+ cells by flow cytometry. The sample comprised sorted CD4+, CD8+, or CD8+CD57+ T cells (not recorded which) from PBMCs. The receptor source for this set is a human donor with aplastic anemia.

This clonotype was seen repeatedly, ten times or more. The gene calls are TRBV2 and TRBJ2-1; TRBD1 matches 10 bases. CDR1 is SNHLY and CDR2 is FYNNEI in the germline V gene. The CDR3 has 15 amino acids. Losses at the gene ends were 6 bases for V and 8 bases for J; bases not matched to a gene: 10. Here the CDR3 reads CASREPGQGLYEQFF. Here the CDR3 DNA reads TGTGCCAGCAGGGAACCGGGACAGGGGTTGTATGAGCAGTTCTTC. The whole variable domain, remainder taken from reference TRBV2 and TRBJ2-1, is EPEVTQTPSHQVTQMGQEVILRCVPISNHLYFYWYRQILGQKVEFLVSFYNNEISEKSEIFDDQFSVERPDGSNFTLKIRSTKLEDSAMYFCASREPGQGLYEQFFGPGTRLTVL.

For this clonotype: A much larger clone is a single base away; this may be a read error. J is TRBJ1-2 and V is TRBV29-1; D may be TRBD1 (5 bases). The CDR3 extends over 11 amino acids. V was pared by 8 bases and J by 8 bases, with 15 bases between. Germline V lookup: CDR1 SQVTM, CDR2 ANQGSEA. This chain's CDR3 is CSIAGGGGYTF. The CDR3, as DNA: TGCAGCATTGCGGGGGGGGGGGGCTACACCTTC.

This clonotype has more than one count but fewer than ten. The chain uses TRBV15 and TRBJ1-5, with a weak D call TRBD1 (6 bases). The V and J ends lost 3 bases and 9 bases respectively, with 24 bases between them. The CDR3 is 17 residues long. Looked up from germline, CDR1 is LNHNV and CDR2 is YYDKDF (reference sequence). This CDR3 reads CATSSVPGAPRQSPQHF. CDR3 nucleotides: TGTGCCACCAGCAGCGTACCAGGGGCTCCGCGACAGTCGCCCCAGCATTTT.

The chain links TRBV20-1 to TRBJ2-7; D perhaps matches TRBD2 (6 bases). CDR3 length: 13 residues. Trimming pared 0 bases from V and 8 bases from J, leaving 14 bases between. From germline, CDR1 is DFQATT and CDR2 SNEGSKA (reference sequence). The DNA of the CDR3 is TGCAGTGCTAGAGATCGTTTGGGAGGCAAGCAGTACTTC. It specifies CSARDRLGGKQYF.

This clonotype has only a few counts. The chain joins TRBV12-3 or TRBV12-4 to TRBJ1-3; 7 bases are shared with TRBD1. This CDR3 region has 15 residues. V dropped 5 bases and J dropped 2; count of bases not matched to a gene: 6. The chain's CDR3 is CASSPGQAPGNTIYF. In DNA form, the CDR3 reads TGTGCCAGCAGTCCTGGACAGGCCCCTGGAAACACCATATATTTT.

The genes are TRBV30 and TRBJ1-1, with TRBD1 as a possible D gene (5 bases). This CDR3 is 15 amino acids long. Between the trimmed V and J ends, which lost 1 base and 3 bases, there was a span of 15 bases. CDR1 and CDR2 from the germline V gene are GTSNPN and SVGIG (reference sequence). CDR3 bases: TGTGCCTGGAGTGGCGGCTCAGGGAGACACACTGAAGCTTTCTTT. As protein: CAWSGGSGRHTEAFF.

This clonotype appeared many times. The chain has TRBV2 and TRBJ1-1; maybe TRBD1 (6 bases). The CDR3 runs 13 residues. Trimming pared 7 bases from V and 0 bases from J, leaving 9 bases between. The germline CDR1 and CDR2 sequences are SNHLY and FYNNEI. The CDR3 bases are TGTGCCAGCACCGGACAGTTGAACACTGAAGCTTTCTTT. Its protein is CASTGQLNTEAFF.

The gene calls are TRBV30 and TRBJ2-5, with TRBD1 matching 10 bases. The CDR3 extends over 12 amino acids. Germline values: CDR1 GTSNPN, CDR2 SVGIG (reference sequence). Unmatched junction bases numbered 0, after V lost 5 bases and J lost 3 bases. CDR3 region: CAWGQGEETQYF. The CDR3 nucleotides read TGTGCCTGGGGACAGGGGGAAGAGACCCAGTACTTC.

J is TRBJ2-2 and V is TRBV19; the D gene could be TRBD1 or TRBD2 (5 bases each). Trimming shortened V by 5 bases and J by 7 bases, and 17 bases separated the two germline ends. CDR1 LNHDA and CDR2 SQIVND come from the germline V gene (reference sequence). The CDR3 runs to 15 residues. CDR3 residues: CASSYRGEKGGELFF. The CDR3, as DNA: TGTGCCAGTAGTTATAGAGGGGAGAAGGGCGGGGAGCTGTTTTTT.

There are many counts of this clonotype. The CDR3 nucleotides read TGTGCCAGTCACCAATCCGGGGGAGGTTTCGACGAGCAGTACTTC. Amino acids: CASHQSGGGFDEQYF. The chain links TRBV19 to TRBJ2-7, with D possibly matching TRBD2 (6 bases). V lost 8 bases and J lost 5, with 22 bases in between. The CDR3 sequence is 15 residues long. Germline V gives CDR1 LNHDA, CDR2 SQIVND (reference sequence).

The sample holds a few counts of this clonotype. This sequence joins TRBV19 and TRBJ2-3; 9 bases are a match to TRBD2. Germline V lookup: CDR1 LNHDA, CDR2 SQIVND (reference sequence). This CDR3 comprises 16 residues. The junction had 16 bases not matched to a gene; V was cut back by 5 bases and J by 10 bases. CDR3: CASSGGLAGLGSPQYF. The DNA for the CDR3 is TGTGCCAGTAGTGGTGGCCTAGCGGGACTTGGAAGTCCGCAGTATTTT.